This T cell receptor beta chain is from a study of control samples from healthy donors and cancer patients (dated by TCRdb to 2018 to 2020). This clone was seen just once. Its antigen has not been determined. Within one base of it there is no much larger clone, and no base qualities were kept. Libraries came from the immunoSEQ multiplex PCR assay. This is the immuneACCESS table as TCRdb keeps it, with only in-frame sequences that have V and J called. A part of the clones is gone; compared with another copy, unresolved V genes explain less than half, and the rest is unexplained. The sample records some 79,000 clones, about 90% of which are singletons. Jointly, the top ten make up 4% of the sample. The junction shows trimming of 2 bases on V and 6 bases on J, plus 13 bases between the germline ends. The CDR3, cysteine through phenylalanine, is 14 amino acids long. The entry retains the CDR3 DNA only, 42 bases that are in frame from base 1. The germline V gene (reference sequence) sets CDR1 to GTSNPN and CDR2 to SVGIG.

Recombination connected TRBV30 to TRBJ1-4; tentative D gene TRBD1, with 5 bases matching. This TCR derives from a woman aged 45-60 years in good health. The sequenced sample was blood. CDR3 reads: CAWSPGETDEKLFF. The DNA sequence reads TGTGCCTGGAGTCCGGGGGAAACGGATGAAAAACTGTTTTTT.